This T cell receptor (beta chain) was documented in a study of T-cell reconstitution after alpha-beta-depleted transplantation in children (TCRdb year 2016). Background for the entire study: Using TCR repertoire profiling, the study quantitatively followed how T-cell immune reconstitution unfolded in children after TCRalphabeta/CD19-depleted allogeneic hematopoietic cell transplantation.

Libraries were constructed by PCR. The sequencer listed for this sample is Illumina HiSeq 2500. Molecular barcoding was employed in the preparation of TCR libraries, with unique molecular identifiers being used to normalize TCRbeta repertoire quantification. The public sequencing data were trimmed at Q25 with fastp and processed into clonotypes with MiXCR by TCRdb, which kept only in-frame beta chains. CDR3 protein sequences are deduplicated, and each keeps its most common genes and DNA. The sample table shows over 400,000 distinct CDR3 sequences, and around two fifths are seen once. The leading ten clones occupy 27% of the sample. The treatment or condition label corresponds to: allogeneic hematopoietic cell transplantation with graft depleted of TCRalphabeta T cells and CD19 B cells. TCRalphabeta/CD19-depleted allogeneic hematopoietic cell grafts were given to the transplant recipients, all of whom were children.

This clonotype was observed many times. Its antigen specificity is not known. No base quality information exists; no much larger clone differs at one position. From the cysteine up to the phenylalanine, the CDR3 has a length of 14 residues. Just CDR3 DNA is preserved here, 42 bases in frame from base 1. V is reduced by 0 bases and J by 4 bases, leaving a spacing of 10 bases between them. CDR1 SGHRS and CDR2 YFSETQ were looked up in the germline V gene. The paper as a whole reports these results and caveats: Over subsequent months, a decline in hyperexpanded clone frequencies was noted, and after one year, T-cell counts and TCRbeta diversity were mostly ascribed to newly produced T cells. Apparently early alphabetaT-cell count recovery about two months after transplant reportedly relied on only several hundred rapidly expanded clones derived from non-depleted graft cells. In some patients, the high TCRbeta diversity seen at day 60 was put down to recipient T cells and intrathymic progenitors that had survived conditioning.

The sequence was obtained from a girl under 10 years old with aplastic anemia, due to receive a stem cell transplant. The V and J segments used are TRBV5-1 and TRBJ1-2, with TRBD1 as a weak D call on 5 bases. The sample was PBMCs, taken before TCRalphabeta/CD19-depleted stem cell transplant. The bases read TGCGCCAGCAGCTTGGGGGGGGACGTCTATGGCTACACCTTC. Its product reads: CASSLGGDVYGYTF.